This record looks at one T cell receptor beta chain sequence and its context. The antigen remains unidentified. The record originates from a study of cytomegalovirus exposure and HLA in healthy donors. Study in general: When over 300 donors were genotyped, about 86% of them were found to fall in the Caucasian-associated ancestry cluster. Study findings and constraints: Excluded: some indistinguishable V segments such as TRBV6-2 and TRBV6-3. Later analysis reportedly placed an Asian-associated ancestry cluster below the roughly 680-donor mean in N-insertions.

PCR employed 60 Vbeta and 13 Jbeta primers. Generated by immunoSEQ multiplex PCR, the TCRdb table keeps only in-frame clones and is missing some. The data hold 120,000 or so clones, with about 80% observed a single time. V was pared by 3 bases and J by 5 bases, with 5 bases of the junction left unmatched. CDR3 length equals 14 residues. Germline V gene lookup returns CDR1 MGHRA and CDR2 YSYEKL. The J gene is TRBJ2-5, the V gene TRBV4-1; 8 nucleotides agree with TRBD1. Sequenced: PBMCs. The receptor was isolated from a woman in her forties or fifties in good health and CMV-seropositive. The CDR3 sequence: CASSHPDRGETQYF. The CDR3 DNA reads TGCGCCAGCAGCCACCCTGACAGGGGCGAGACCCAGTACTTC.